These 15 T cell receptor beta chains were all obtained from the same sample, sequenced in a study of blood T cell repertoires in COVID-19. Data came from immunoSEQ multiplex PCR; TCRdb stores just in-frame clones and leaves some out. Here the sample spans about 73,000 clones, approximately 92% being singletons. The sample consisted of peripheral blood. All receptors derive from an older man with acute or convalescent COVID-19.

The chain links TRBV7-3 to TRBJ1-1; D gene ambiguous. CDR3 length equals 14 residues. Germline CDR1 SGHTA, CDR2 FQGTGA. V lost 4 bases to trimming and J lost 8 bases, with 17 bases between them. CDR3 in amino acids: CASSSGRAGAEAFF. As DNA, the CDR3 is TGTGCCAGCAGCTCCGGGAGGGCAGGAGCGGAAGCTTTCTTT.

The chain joins TRBV6-5 to TRBJ1-6; 9 bases map to TRBD1. CDR3 length: 15 residues. The J segment lost 8 bases and the V segment lost 7 bases, leaving 9 bases of the junction unmatched. Germline CDR1 is MNHEY and CDR2 is SVGAGI. The CDR3 DNA reads TGTGCCAGCACCCGGGGACAGGGTGGGGATTCACCCCTCCACTTT. Its protein product is CASTRGQGGDSPLHF.

The chain joins TRBV19 to TRBJ2-3; 7 nucleotides line up with TRBD1. CDR3 length equals 15 residues. The trim removed 2 bases at V and 2 bases at J, leaving 4 bases unmatched. Germline assignment: CDR1 LNHDA and CDR2 SQIVND (reference sequence). In nucleotides, the CDR3 is TGTGCCAGTAGTATAAAGGGGGCCTCCACAGATACGCAGTATTTT. Translating gives CASSIKGASTDTQYF.

V usage is TRBV7-9 and J usage is TRBJ2-5, with 7 bases lining up with TRBD1. The V and J ends lost 0 bases and 1 base, in that order; junction bases with no gene match: 5. Germline V gene lookup returns CDR1 SEHNR and CDR2 FQNEAQ (reference sequence). The CDR3 is 16 residues long. CDR3 loop: CASSLATGVLQETQYF. The CDR3 bases are TGTGCCAGCAGCTTAGCCACAGGGGTCCTCCAAGAGACCCAGTACTTC.

The chain recombines TRBV19 with TRBJ1-2; perhaps TRBD1 as D (5 bases). Germline V lookup: CDR1 LNHDA, CDR2 SQIVND (reference sequence). The CDR3 is made up of 12 amino acids. V dropped 5 bases and J dropped 8 bases, with 12 bases sitting between them. CDR3 in DNA: TGTGCCAGTAGTGGAGGGGAAGAAGGCTACACCTTC. The encoded protein is CASSGGEEGYTF.

This chain links TRBV2 with TRBJ1-5, with TRBD1 identical over 7 bases. Trimming cost V 6 bases and J 4 bases; bases outside gene matches: 3. Germline V gene lookup returns CDR1 SNHLY and CDR2 FYNNEI. The CDR3 sequence is 13 residues long. CDR3 loop: CASSEGANQPQHF. The CDR3 region has the DNA TGTGCCAGCAGCGAGGGGGCAAATCAGCCCCAGCATTTT.

This rearrangement joins TRBV3-1 (or the pseudogene TRBV3-2) to TRBJ2-7; D is possibly TRBD2 (6 bases). Per the germline V gene, CDR1 is LGHDT and CDR2 is YNNKEL (reference sequence). The V end lost 1 base, the J end lost 0 bases, and 16 bases lay between the germline ends. CDR3 length equals 17 residues. In DNA form, the CDR3 reads TGTGCCAGCAGCCAAGTGGCGGGGCTCCCTACCTCCTACGAGCAGTACTTC. It is translated as CASSQVAGLPTSYEQYF.

This clone was seen a handful of times. The V and J genes are TRBV19 and TRBJ2-7; possible D gene TRBD1, 7 bases. Trimming pared 3 bases from V and 0 bases from J, leaving 9 bases between. The CDR3 has 14 amino acids. Germline V CDR1 and CDR2: LNHDA, SQIVND (reference sequence). CDR3 nucleotide sequence: TGTGCCAGTAGTATGCAGGGGGGCTCCTACGAGCAGTACTTC. It encodes CASSMQGGSYEQYF.

This chain connects TRBV19 to TRBJ2-7, with a possible D match to TRBD1 (5 bases). In germline, CDR1 is LNHDA, CDR2 SQIVND (reference sequence). This CDR3 is built from 14 residues. V gave up 6 bases and J gave up 1 base, with 13 bases separating them. CDR3 sequence (DNA): TGTGCCAGTAGGCCAGGGTTTGGGTCCTACGAGCAGTACTTC. Amino acid sequence: CASRPGFGSYEQYF. Full variable domain (rest looked up from reference TRBV19 and TRBJ2-7): DGGITQSPKYLFRKEGQNVTLSCEQNLNHDAMYWYRQDPGQGLRLIYYSQIVNDFQKGDIAEGYSVSREKKESFPLTVTSAQKNPTAFYLCASRPGFGSYEQYFGPGTRLTVT.

A few counts support this clone. This chain links TRBV5-6 with TRBJ1-1; D gene uncertain. The V and J ends lost 0 bases and 0 bases respectively, with 6 bases between them. Germline V gene lookup returns CDR1 SGHDT and CDR2 YYEEEE. The CDR3 spans 14 residues. The CDR3 region is CASSLGRLNTEAFF. The CDR3 DNA reads as TGTGCCAGCAGCTTGGGGCGGCTGAACACTGAAGCTTTCTTT.

The V call is TRBV7-8, the J call TRBJ2-7; D is ambiguous. In germline, CDR1 is SGHVS, CDR2 FQNEAQ. CDR3 length equals 15 residues. V was trimmed by 5 bases and J by 4 bases, leaving 18 bases between them. The CDR3 is CASSLGPTYRYEQYF. Here the CDR3 DNA reads TGTGCCAGCAGCCTAGGGCCGACATACCGGTACGAGCAGTACTTC.

This chain joins TRBV7-2 and TRBJ2-7, with 8 bases identical to TRBD2. CDR1 is SGHTA, CDR2 FQGNSA, per germline. There are 15 residues in the CDR3. V shed 6 bases, J shed 3 bases, and the junction held 10 bases outside the gene matches. Written as DNA, the CDR3 is TGTGCCAGCAGTATAGGTAGCGGGGCTTACTACGAGCAGTACTTC. Amino acids: CASSIGSGAYYEQYF.

This chain connects TRBV15 to TRBJ1-1; 8 bases line up with TRBD1. The CDR3 covers 15 residues. The V and J ends lost 1 base and 2 bases, in that order; junction bases with no gene match: 3. The V gene's germline CDR1 is LNHNV and CDR2 YYDKDF (reference sequence). The CDR3 loop reads CATSRVRGLNTEAFF. The CDR3 DNA sequence: TGTGCCACCAGCAGAGTCAGGGGGCTCAACACTGAAGCTTTCTTT.

The chain uses TRBV10-3 and TRBJ2-1; 9 nucleotides agree with TRBD2. J gave up 4 bases and V 3 bases, and 4 bases lay outside the gene matches. CDR1 ENHRY and CDR2 SYGVKD come from the germline V gene. The CDR3 has 15 amino acids. CDR3 DNA: TGTGCCATCAGTGATCTTAGCGGGGGTTACAATGAGCAGTTCTTC. Encoded protein: CAISDLSGGYNEQFF.

This clone was seen only a few times. The chain uses TRBV30 and TRBJ2-5; TRBD2 might be the D (5 bases). Germline CDR1 and CDR2: GTSNPN and SVGIG (reference sequence). V lost 4 bases, J lost 0 bases, and 9 bases lay in between. CDR3 length: 13 amino acids. This chain's CDR3 is CAWIPGNQETQYF. The CDR3 DNA sequence: TGTGCCTGGATCCCGGGAAACCAAGAGACCCAGTACTTC. Variable domain in full (rest from reference TRBV30 and TRBJ2-5): SQTIHQWPATLVQPVGSPLSLECTVEGTSNPNLYWYRQAAGRGLQLLFYSVGIGQISSEVPQNLSASRPQDRQFILSSKKLLLSDSGFYLCAWIPGNQETQYFGPGTRLLVL.